This T cell receptor (beta chain) is from a study of T cell responses to AZD1222 COVID-19 vaccine. Study-level results: The study sampled repertoires only after the peak T cell response.

Looked up from germline, CDR1 is SGHVS and CDR2 is FQNEAQ. This CDR3 region has 14 residues. The V and J ends lost 3 bases and 4 bases respectively, with 7 bases between them. The assay was immunoSEQ multiplex PCR, and TCRdb's table has in-frame clones only and misses some. The sample holds over 95,000 clones; around nine tenths are singletons and the top ten take more than 10%. In regard to this clone: Its antigen is currently unknown.

The sequence was collected from an adult in good health. The rearrangement joins TRBV7-8 to TRBJ1-6; D might be TRBD1 (6 bases). Here the sequenced sample was peripheral blood, taken on day 0 of AZD1222 vaccination. CDR3 in amino acids: CASSLGAYNSPLHF. The CDR3, as DNA: TGTGCCAGCAGCTTGGGGGCTTATAATTCACCCCTCCACTTT.